The present TCR beta chain was sequenced within a study of molecular identifiers for immune sequencing clone quantification. Study-wide points: Clones that had above 20 RNA copies took up over 99% of effector molecules but under 1% in naive cells.

TCR libraries were built in bulk with a published protocol and specific TCR primers. TCRdb re-analysed the PCR reads in MiXCR, keeping a single row per CDR3 protein. The table records some 650,000 distinct CDR3 sequences, just under 20% of them present only once. This clonotype has a handful of counts. Its antigen is currently unknown. Germline V gene lookup returns CDR1 DFQATT and CDR2 SNEGSKA (reference sequence). The V gene lost 2 bases and the J gene lost 0 bases, with 11 bases spanning the gap. CDR3 length: 15 residues. Using 10%, 30% or 50% RNA, naive CD8 libraries were derived from around 20,000 to 1,000,000 sorted cells. Naive CD8 T cells were sorted, and the gate applied was CD8+CD4-CCR7+CD45RA+.

Sequencing used naive CD8+ T cells from blood, with Jurkat cell RNA spiked in. Subset meaning: FACS-sorted CD8+CD4-CCR7+CD45RA+ naive T cells. The rearrangement joins TRBV20-1 to TRBJ2-1, with D possibly being TRBD2 (5 bases). The source of this sequence is a human donor in good health. Some libraries in this study had Jurkat cell RNA spiked in. The DNA for the CDR3 is TGCAGTGCTAGATTGACCGGGGACTCCTACAATGAGCAGTTCTTC. Translated: CSARLTGDSYNEQFF.